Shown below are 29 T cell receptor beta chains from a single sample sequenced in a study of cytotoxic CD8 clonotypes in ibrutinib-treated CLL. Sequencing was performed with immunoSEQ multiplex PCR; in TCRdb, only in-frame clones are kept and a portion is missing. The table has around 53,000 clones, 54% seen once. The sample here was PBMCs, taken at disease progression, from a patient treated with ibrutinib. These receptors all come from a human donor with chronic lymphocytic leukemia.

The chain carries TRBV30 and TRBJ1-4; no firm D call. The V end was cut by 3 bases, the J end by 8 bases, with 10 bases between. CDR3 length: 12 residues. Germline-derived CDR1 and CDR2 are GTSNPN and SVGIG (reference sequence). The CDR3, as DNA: TGTGCCTGGAGCAGACTTGGGGAAAAACTGTTTTTT. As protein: CAWSRLGEKLFF.

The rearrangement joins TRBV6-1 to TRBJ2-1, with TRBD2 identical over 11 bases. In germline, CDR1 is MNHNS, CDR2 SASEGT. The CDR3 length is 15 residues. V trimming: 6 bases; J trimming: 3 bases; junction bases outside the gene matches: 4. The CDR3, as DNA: TGTGCCAGCAGAGCCGGGACTAGCGGCTACAATGAGCAGTTCTTC. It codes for CASRAGTSGYNEQFF.

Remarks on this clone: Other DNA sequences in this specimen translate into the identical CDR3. The DNA for the CDR3 is TGTGCCAGCAGTTTGGGTAGGGAGACCCAGTACTTC. It specifies CASSLGRETQYF. V gene TRBV27 combines with J gene TRBJ2-5; D ambiguous. V was clipped by 3 bases and J by 5 bases, with 7 bases between them. Germline lookup yields CDR1 MNHEY and CDR2 SMNVEV (reference sequence). The CDR3 spans 12 residues.

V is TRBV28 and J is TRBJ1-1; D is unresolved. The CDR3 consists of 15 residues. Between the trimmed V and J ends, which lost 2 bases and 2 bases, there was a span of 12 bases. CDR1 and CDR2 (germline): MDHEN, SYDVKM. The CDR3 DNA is TGTGCCAGCAGTTTAGCAGTACTCCGTAACACTGAAGCTTTCTTT. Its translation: CASSLAVLRNTEAFF.

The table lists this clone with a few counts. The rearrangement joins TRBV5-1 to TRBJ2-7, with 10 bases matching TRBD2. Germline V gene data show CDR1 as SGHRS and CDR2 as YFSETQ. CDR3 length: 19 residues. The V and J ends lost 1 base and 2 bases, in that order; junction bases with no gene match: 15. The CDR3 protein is CASSLSVPASGGRAYEQYF. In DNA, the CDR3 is TGCGCCAGCAGCTTGTCAGTTCCGGCTAGCGGGGGACGTGCCTACGAGCAGTACTTC. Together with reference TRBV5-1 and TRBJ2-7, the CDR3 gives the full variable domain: KAGVTQTPRYLIKTRGQQVTLSCSPISGHRSVSWYQQTPGQGLQFLFEYFSETQRNKGNFPGRFSGRQFSNSRSEMNVSTLELGDSALYLCASSLSVPASGGRAYEQYFGPGTRLTVT.

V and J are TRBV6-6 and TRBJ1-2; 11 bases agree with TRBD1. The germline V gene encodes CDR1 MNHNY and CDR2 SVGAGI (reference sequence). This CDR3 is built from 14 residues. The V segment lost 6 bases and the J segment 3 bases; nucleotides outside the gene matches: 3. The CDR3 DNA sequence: TGTGCCAGCAGCAGGACAGGGGGCGACTATGGCTACACCTTC. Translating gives CASSRTGGDYGYTF.

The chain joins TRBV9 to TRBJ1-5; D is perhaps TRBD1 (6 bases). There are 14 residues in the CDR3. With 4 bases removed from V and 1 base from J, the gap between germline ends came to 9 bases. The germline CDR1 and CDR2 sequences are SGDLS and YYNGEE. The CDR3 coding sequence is TGTGCCAGCAGCAGGGGGGGCAGCAATCAGCCCCAGCATTTT. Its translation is CASSRGGSNQPQHF. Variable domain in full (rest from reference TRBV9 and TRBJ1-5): DSGVTQTPKHLITATGQRVTLRCSPRSGDLSVYWYQQSLDQGLQFLIQYYNGEERAKGNILERFSAQQFPDLHSELNLSSLELGDSALYFCASSRGGSNQPQHFGDGTRLSIL.

The CDR3 nucleotides read TGTGCCAGCAGCACCCGACAGGGGCCTATTTCATCCTCCTACGAGCAGTACTTC. The encoded protein is CASSTRQGPISSSYEQYF. The gene calls are TRBV5-4 and TRBJ2-5; 8 bases line up with TRBD1. The J call may be in error: the DNA end matches TRBJ2-7 better. CDR1 and CDR2 (germline): SGHNT, YYREEE (reference sequence). This CDR3 has 18 residues.

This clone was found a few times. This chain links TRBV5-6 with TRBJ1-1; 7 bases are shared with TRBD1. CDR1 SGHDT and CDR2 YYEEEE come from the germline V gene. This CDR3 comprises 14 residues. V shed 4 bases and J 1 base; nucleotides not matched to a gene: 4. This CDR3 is CASSPGQKNTEAFF. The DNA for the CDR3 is TGTGCCAGCAGCCCGGGACAGAAGAACACTGAAGCTTTCTTT.

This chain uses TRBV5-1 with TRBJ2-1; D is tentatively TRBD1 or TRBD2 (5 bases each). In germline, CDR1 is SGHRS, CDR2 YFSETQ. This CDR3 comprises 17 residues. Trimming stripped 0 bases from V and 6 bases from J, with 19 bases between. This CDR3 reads CASSLVLMGPGGNEQFF. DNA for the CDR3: TGCGCCAGCAGCTTGGTCTTAATGGGGCCAGGAGGCAATGAGCAGTTCTTC.

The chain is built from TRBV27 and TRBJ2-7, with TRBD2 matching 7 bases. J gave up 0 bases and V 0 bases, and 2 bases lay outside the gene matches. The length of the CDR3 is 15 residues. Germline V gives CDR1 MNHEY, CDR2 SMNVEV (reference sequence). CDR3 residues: CASSLSRLASYEQYF. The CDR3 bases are TGTGCCAGCAGTTTATCCAGACTAGCCTCCTACGAGCAGTACTTC.

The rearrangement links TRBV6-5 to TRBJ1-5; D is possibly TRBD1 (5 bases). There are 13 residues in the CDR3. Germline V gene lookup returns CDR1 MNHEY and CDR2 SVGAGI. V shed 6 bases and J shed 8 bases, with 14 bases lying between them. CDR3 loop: CASRSRVREPQHF. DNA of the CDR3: TGTGCCAGCAGAAGCAGGGTCAGGGAGCCCCAGCATTTT.

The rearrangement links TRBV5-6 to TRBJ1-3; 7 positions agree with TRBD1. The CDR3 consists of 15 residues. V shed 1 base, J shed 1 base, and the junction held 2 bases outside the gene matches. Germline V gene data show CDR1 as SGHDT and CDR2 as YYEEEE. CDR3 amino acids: CASSLSGGSGNTIYF. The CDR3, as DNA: TGTGCCAGCAGCTTGTCAGGGGGGTCTGGAAACACCATATATTTT. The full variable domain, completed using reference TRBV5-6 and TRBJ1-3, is DAGVTQSPTHLIKTRGQQVTLRCSPKSGHDTVSWYQQALGQGPQFIFQYYEEEERQRGNFPDRFSGHQFPNYSSELNVNALLLGDSALYLCASSLSGGSGNTIYFGEGSWLTVV.

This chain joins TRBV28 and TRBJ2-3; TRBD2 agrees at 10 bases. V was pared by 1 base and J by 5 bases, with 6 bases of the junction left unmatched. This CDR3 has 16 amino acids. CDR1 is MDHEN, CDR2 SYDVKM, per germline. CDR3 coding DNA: TGTGCCAGCAGTTTATTGACTAGCGGGCTGGGAGATACGCAGTATTTT. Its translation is CASSLLTSGLGDTQYF. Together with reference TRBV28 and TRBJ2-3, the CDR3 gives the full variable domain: DVKVTQSSRYLVKRTGEKVFLECVQDMDHENMFWYRQDPGLGLRLIYFSYDVKMKEKGDIPEGYSVSREKKERFSLILESASTNQTSMYLCASSLLTSGLGDTQYFGPGTRLTVL.

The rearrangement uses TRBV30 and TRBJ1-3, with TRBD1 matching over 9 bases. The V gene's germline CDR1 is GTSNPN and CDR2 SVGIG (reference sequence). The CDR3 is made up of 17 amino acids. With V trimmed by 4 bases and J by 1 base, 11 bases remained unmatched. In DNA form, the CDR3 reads TGTGCCTGGAAACCCGGGACAGGGTTACGTTCTGGAAACACCATATATTTT. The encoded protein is CAWKPGTGLRSGNTIYF.

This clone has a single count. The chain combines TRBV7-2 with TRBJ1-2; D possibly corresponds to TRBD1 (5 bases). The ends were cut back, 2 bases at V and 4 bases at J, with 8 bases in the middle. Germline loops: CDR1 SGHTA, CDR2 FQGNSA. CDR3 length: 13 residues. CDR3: CASSLPGTYGYTF. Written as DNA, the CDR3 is TGTGCCAGCAGCTTACCAGGGACCTATGGCTACACCTTC.

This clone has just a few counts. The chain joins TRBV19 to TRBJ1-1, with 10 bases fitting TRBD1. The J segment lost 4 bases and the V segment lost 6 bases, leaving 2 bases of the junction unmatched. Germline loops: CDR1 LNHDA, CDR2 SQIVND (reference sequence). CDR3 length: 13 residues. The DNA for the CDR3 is TGTGCCAGTAGGGACAGGGGGAGCACTGAAGCTTTCTTT. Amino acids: CASRDRGSTEAFF.

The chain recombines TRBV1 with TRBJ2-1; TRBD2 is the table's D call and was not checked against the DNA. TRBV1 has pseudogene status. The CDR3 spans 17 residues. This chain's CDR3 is CTSSQASQRGLYNEQFF. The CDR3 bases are TGCACCAGCAGCCAAGCGTCCCAGCGGGGACTCTACAATGAGCAGTTCTTC.

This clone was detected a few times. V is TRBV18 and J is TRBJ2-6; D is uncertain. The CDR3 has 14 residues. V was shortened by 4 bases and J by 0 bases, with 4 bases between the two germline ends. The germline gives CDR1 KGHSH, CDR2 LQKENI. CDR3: CASSLSSGANVLTF. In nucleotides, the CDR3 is TGTGCCAGCTCACTTAGCTCTGGGGCCAACGTCCTGACTTTC.

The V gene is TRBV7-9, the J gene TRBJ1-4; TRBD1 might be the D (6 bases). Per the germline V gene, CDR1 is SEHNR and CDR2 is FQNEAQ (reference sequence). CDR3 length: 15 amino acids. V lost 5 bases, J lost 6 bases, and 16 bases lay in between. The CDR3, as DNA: TGTGCCAGCAGCAATACACAGGGCATCGATGAAAAACTGTTTTTT. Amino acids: CASSNTQGIDEKLFF.

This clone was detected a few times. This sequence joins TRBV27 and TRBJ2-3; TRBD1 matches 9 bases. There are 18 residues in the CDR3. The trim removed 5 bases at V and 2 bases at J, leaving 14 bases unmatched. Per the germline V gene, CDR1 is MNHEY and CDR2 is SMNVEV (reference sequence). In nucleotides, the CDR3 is TGTGCCAGCAGTACCCTTATCCCGACAGGGGGTTACACAGATACGCAGTATTTT. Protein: CASSTLIPTGGYTDTQYF.

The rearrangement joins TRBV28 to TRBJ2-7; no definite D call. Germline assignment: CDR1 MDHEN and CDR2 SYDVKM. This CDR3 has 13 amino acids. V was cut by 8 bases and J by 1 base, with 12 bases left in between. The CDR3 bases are TGTGCCAGCCGACCGGCTTCATCCTACGAGCAGTACTTC. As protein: CASRPASSYEQYF.

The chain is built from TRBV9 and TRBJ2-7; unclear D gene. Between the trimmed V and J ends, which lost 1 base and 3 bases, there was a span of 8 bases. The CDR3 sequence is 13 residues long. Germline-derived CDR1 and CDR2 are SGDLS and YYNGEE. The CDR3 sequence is CASSVTGDYEQYF. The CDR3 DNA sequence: TGTGCCAGCAGCGTAACGGGTGACTACGAGCAGTACTTC. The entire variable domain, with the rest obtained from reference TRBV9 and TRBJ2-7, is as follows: DSGVTQTPKHLITATGQRVTLRCSPRSGDLSVYWYQQSLDQGLQFLIQYYNGEERAKGNILERFSAQQFPDLHSELNLSSLELGDSALYFCASSVTGDYEQYFGPGTRLTVT.

CDR3 DNA: TGTGCCACCAGCAGAGTCGACAGCGAATTCGTTGTTGAAGCTTTCTTT. Encoded protein: CATSRVDSEFVVEAFF. The rearrangement uses TRBV15 and TRBJ1-1, with D possibly TRBD1 on 5 matching bases. This CDR3 has 16 residues. Trimming left V 1 base short and J 7 bases short, with 19 bases between. CDR1 and CDR2 from the germline V gene are LNHNV and YYDKDF (reference sequence).

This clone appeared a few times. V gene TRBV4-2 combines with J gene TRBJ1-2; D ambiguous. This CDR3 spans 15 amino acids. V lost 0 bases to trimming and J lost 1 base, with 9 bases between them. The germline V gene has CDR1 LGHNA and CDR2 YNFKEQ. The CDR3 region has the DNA TGTGCCAGCAGCCAAGACAGCAACGATAACTATGGCTACACCTTC. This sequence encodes CASSQDSNDNYGYTF.

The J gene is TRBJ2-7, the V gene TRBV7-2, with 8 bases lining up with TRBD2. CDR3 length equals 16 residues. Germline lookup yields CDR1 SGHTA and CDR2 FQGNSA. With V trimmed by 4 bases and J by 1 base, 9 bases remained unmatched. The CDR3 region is CASSSGIGGGSYEQYF. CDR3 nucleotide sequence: TGTGCCAGCAGCTCCGGGATCGGGGGGGGATCCTACGAGCAGTACTTC.

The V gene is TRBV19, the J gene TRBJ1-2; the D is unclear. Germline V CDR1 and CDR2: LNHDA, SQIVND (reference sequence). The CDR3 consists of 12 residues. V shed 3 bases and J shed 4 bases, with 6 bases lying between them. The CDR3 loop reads CASSMSLYGYTF. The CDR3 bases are TGTGCCAGTAGTATGTCCCTCTATGGCTACACCTTC.

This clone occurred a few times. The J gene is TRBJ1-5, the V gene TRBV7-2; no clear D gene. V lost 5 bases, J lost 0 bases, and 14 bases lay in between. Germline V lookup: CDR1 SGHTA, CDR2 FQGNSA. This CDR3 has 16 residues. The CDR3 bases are TGTGCCAGCAGCGTAGGGTCGACTTATAGCAATCAGCCCCAGCATTTT. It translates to CASSVGSTYSNQPQHF.

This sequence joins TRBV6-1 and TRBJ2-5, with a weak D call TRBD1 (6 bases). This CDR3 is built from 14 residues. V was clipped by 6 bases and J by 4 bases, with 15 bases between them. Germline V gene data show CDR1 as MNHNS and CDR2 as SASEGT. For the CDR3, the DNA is TGTGCCAGCAGGATTGTGGGGGCCTCAGAGACCCAGTACTTC. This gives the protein CASRIVGASETQYF.